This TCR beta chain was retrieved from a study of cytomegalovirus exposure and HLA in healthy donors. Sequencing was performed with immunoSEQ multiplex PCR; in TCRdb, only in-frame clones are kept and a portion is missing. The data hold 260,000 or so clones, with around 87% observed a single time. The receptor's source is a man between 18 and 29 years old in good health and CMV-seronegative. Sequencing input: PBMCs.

The CDR3 loop reads CASRGTNYNEQFF. For the CDR3, the DNA is TGTGCCAGCAGGGGGACAAACTACAATGAGCAGTTCTTC. This chain connects TRBV7-9 to TRBJ2-1, with a possible D match to TRBD1 (6 bases). This CDR3 has 13 residues. The V end was cut by 6 bases, the J end by 3 bases, with 9 bases between. Germline V gene lookup returns CDR1 SEHNR and CDR2 FQNEAQ (reference sequence).